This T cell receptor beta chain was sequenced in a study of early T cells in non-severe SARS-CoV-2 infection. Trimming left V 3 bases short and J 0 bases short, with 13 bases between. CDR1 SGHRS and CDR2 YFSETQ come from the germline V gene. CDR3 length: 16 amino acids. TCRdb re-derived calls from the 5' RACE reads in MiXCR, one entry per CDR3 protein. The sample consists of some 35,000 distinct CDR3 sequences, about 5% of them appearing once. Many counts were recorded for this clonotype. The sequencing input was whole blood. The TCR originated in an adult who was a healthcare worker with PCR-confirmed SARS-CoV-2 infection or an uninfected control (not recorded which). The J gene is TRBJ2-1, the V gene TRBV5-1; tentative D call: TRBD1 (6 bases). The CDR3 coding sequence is TGCGCCAGCAGCTCGGGACAATCCTACTCCTACAATGAGCAGTTCTTC. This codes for CASSSGQSYSYNEQFF.